This entry lists 2 T cell receptor beta chains sequenced from one sample in a study of blood T cell repertoires in COVID-19. The repertoire was sequenced with immunoSEQ multiplex PCR; TCRdb's copy has only in-frame clones and lacks some. The table has over 200,000 clones, approximately 90% seen once; the top ten hold 0.9% to 1%. The sample taken for sequencing was peripheral blood. These receptors originate from a woman aged 40 to 50 who had recovered from COVID-19.

The J gene is TRBJ1-1, the V gene TRBV4-3; D may be TRBD1 (5 bases). This CDR3 is built from 12 residues. The V gene lost 0 bases and the J gene lost 11 bases, with 10 bases spanning the gap. Germline V gives CDR1 LGHNA, CDR2 YSLEER. The CDR3 spells CASSQDWGVAFF. The CDR3 nucleotides are TGCGCCAGCAGCCAAGATTGGGGGGTGGCTTTCTTT.

This chain joins TRBV6-5 and TRBJ2-7; TRBD2 agrees at 8 bases. The CDR3 runs to 14 residues. Germline V gene lookup returns CDR1 MNHEY and CDR2 SVGAGI. V gave up 11 bases and J gave up 1 base; unmatched junction bases: 10. The CDR3 loop reads CAGQSGSGSYEQYF. Written as DNA, the CDR3 is TGTGCCGGCCAGAGCGGGAGCGGGTCCTACGAGCAGTACTTC.